This T cell receptor (beta chain) was recorded in a study of type 1 regulatory T cells (dated by TCRdb to 2020 to 2023). Context from the whole study: The study characterized an in vitro protocol that generated a Tr1-enriched, alloantigen-specific CD4 T cell product named T-allo10. T-allo10 was under clinical evaluation in patients with hematological malignancies receiving allogeneic hematopoietic stem cell transplantation. Study-level results and caveats: Tr1 cells showed a more restricted TCR repertoire than non-Tr1 cells, which the study interpreted as alloantigen-induced clonal expansion.

In regard to this clonotype: Which antigen it targets is not known. No base quality information exists; no much larger clone differs at one position.

Sequencer: Illumina MiSeq. TCRdb redid the processing of the public reads, applying fastp at Q25 and MiXCR, and retained in-frame beta chains. Merged by CDR3 protein, the rows form single entries marked with the most common genes and DNA. The sample records about 71,000 distinct CDR3 sequences, around 20% of which are singletons. 8% to 9% of the sample is taken by the ten largest. Trimming removed 0 bases from V and 8 bases from J, leaving 7 bases between the germline ends. The CDR3 has 12 amino acids, counting the end cysteine and phenylalanine. CDR3 DNA is the only sequence kept; it has 36 bases, read in frame from the first base. For CDR1 and CDR2, the germline V gene lists SGHDT and YYEEEE.

The chain couples TRBV5-6 to TRBJ2-3, with the D gene not clear enough to name. The sequencing sample was made of cultured type 1 regulatory T (Tr1) cells, either the whole culture or a sorted fraction (not recorded which). The sample's cell subset or site label is to be understood as: type 1 regulatory T cells sorted from the T-allo10 product. The origin of this receptor is a human donor in good health. CDR3 protein: CASSLEGFTQYF. The nucleotide sequence is given as TGTGCCAGCAGCTTGGAGGGATTTACGCAGTATTTT.